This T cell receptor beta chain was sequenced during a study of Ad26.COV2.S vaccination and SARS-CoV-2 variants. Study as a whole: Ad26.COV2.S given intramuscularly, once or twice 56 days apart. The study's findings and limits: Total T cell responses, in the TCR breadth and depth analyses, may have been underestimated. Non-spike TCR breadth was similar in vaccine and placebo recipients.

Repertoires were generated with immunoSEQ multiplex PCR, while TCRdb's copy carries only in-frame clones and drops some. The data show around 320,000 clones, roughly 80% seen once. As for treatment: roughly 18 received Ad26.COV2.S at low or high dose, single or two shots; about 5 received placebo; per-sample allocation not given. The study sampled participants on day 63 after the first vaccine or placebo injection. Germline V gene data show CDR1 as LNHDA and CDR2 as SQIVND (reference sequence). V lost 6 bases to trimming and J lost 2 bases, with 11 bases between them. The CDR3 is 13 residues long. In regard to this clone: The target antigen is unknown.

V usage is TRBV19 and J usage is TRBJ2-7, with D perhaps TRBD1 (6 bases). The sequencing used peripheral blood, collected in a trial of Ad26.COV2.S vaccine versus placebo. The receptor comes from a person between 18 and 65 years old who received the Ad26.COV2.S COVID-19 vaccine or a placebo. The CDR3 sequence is CASSPTGTYEQYF. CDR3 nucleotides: TGTGCCAGTAGCCCGACAGGTACCTACGAGCAGTACTTC.